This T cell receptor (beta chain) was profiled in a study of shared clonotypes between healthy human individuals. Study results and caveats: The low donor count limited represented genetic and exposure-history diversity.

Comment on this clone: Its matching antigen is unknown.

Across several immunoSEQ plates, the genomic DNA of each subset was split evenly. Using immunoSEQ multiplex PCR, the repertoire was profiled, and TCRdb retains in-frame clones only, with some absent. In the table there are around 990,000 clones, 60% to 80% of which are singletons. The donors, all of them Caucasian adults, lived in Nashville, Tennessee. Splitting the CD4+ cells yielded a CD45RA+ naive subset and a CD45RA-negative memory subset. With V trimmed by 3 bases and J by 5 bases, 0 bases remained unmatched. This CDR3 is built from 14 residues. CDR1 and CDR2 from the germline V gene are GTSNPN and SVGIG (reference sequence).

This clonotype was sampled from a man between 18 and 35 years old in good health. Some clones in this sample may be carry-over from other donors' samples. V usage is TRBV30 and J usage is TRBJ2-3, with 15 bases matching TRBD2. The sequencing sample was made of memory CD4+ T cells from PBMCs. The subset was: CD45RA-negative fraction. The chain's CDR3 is CAWRGLAGGDTQYF. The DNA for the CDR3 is TGTGCCTGGAGGGGACTAGCGGGAGGAGATACGCAGTATTTT.